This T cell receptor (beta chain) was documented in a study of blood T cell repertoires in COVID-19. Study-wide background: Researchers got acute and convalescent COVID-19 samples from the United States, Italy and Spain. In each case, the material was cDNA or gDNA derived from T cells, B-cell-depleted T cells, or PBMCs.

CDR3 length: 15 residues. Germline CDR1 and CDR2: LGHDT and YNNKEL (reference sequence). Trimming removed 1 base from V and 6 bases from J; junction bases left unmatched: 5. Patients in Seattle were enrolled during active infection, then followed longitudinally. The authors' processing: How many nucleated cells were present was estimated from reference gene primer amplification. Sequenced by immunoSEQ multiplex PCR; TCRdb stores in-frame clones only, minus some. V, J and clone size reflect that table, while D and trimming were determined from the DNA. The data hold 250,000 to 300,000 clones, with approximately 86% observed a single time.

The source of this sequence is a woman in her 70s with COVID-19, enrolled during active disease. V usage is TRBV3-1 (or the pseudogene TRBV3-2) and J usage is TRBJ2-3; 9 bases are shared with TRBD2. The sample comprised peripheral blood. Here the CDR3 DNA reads TGTGCCAGCAGCCAAGCCGCAGCGGGAGGTGATACGCAGTATTTT. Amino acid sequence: CASSQAAAGGDTQYF.